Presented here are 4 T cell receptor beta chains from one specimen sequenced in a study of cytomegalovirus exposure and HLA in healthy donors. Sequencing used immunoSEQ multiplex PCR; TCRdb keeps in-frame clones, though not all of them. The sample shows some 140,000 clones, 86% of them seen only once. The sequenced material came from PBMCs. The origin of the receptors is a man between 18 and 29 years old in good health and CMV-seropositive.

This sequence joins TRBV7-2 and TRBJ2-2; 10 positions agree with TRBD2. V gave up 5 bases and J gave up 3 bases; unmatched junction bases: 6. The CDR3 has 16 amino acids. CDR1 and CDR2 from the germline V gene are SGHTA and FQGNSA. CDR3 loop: CASSTSSGGYTGELFF. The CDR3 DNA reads TGTGCCAGCAGCACATCTAGCGGGGGTTACACCGGGGAGCTGTTTTTT. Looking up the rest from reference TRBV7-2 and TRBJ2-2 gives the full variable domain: GAGVSQSPSNKVTEKGKDVELRCDPISGHTALYWYRQSLGQGLEFLIYFQGNSAPDKSGLPSDRFSAERTGGSVSTLTIQRTQQEDSAVYLCASSTSSGGYTGELFFGEGSRLTVL.

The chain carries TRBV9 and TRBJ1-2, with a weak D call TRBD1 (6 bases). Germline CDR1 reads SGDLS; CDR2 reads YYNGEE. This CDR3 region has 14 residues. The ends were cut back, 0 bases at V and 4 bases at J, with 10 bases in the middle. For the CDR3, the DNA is TGTGCCAGCAGCGTAGCTCAGGGGTCCTATGGCTACACCTTC. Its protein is CASSVAQGSYGYTF.

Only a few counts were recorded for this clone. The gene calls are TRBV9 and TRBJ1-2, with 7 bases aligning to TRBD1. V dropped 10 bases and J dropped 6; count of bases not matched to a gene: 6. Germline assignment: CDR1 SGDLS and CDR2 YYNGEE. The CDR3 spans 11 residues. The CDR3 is CASHRGDGYTF. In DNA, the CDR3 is TGTGCCTCCCACAGGGGTGATGGCTACACCTTC.

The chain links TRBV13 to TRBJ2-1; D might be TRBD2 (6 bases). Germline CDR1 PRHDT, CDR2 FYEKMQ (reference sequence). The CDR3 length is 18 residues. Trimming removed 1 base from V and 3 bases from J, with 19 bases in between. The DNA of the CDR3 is TGTGCCAGCAGCTTAGCTACTTTGCGGGAAACTGGCTACAATGAGCAGTTCTTC. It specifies CASSLATLRETGYNEQFF.